This TCR beta chain was profiled in a study of T cell responses to AZD1222 COVID-19 vaccine. With regard to this clone: What it recognizes is unknown.

Study conclusions and caveats: Two AZD1222 doses significantly raised spike-specific TCR breadth and depth over controls. Baseline seropositivity characterized only six or seven AZD1222 recipients. Donors skewed white British and female; clonal diversity was possibly underestimated. Dominant CD4 TCR responses targeted spike regions 160-218 and 743-854.

Losses at the gene ends were 3 bases for V and 5 bases for J; bases not matched to a gene: 0. There are 14 residues in the CDR3. Germline V gives CDR1 MNHEY, CDR2 SVGEGT. TCRdb's table, derived via immunoSEQ multiplex PCR, lists solely in-frame clones and lacks some. The top ten clones hold 2.5% to 3% of a sample with under 200,000 clones, 75% to 90% of them seen once. The clonotype originates from an adult in good health. This chain uses TRBV6-2 or TRBV6-3 with TRBJ2-1; 11 nucleotides match TRBD2. This specimen consisted of peripheral blood, obtained on day 0 of MenACWY control vaccination. In DNA, the CDR3 is TGTGCCAGCAGTTATAGCGGGAGGGACAATGAGCAGTTCTTC. This sequence encodes CASSYSGRDNEQFF.